The 5 T cell receptor beta chains presented below share a single source sample, sequenced in a study of blood T cell repertoires in COVID-19. Assay used: immunoSEQ multiplex PCR; TCRdb lists only in-frame clones, some missing. The sample has around 270,000 clones; less than 90% are singletons. Material: peripheral blood. The receptors were gathered from a man aged 55 to 69 with acute or convalescent COVID-19.

This clone was found a few times. The chain carries TRBV19 and TRBJ1-1; 9 nucleotides line up with TRBD1. V lost 5 bases and J lost 5; bases outside the gene matches: 3. The germline gives CDR1 LNHDA, CDR2 SQIVND (reference sequence). This CDR3 has 13 residues. The CDR3 region has the DNA TGTGCCAGTAGTGTGACAGGGGGGACTGAAGCTTTCTTT. Encoded protein: CASSVTGGTEAFF.

The V and J genes are TRBV10-3 and TRBJ2-3; TRBD2 agrees at 11 bases. V was pared by 10 bases and J by 1 base, with 7 bases of the junction left unmatched. Looked up from germline, CDR1 is ENHRY and CDR2 is SYGVKD. The CDR3 consists of 15 residues. The DNA of the CDR3 is TGTGCCACCTTTAGCGGGGGGGAGGGCACAGATACGCAGTATTTT. Its translation: CATFSGGEGTDTQYF.

The V call is TRBV27, the J call TRBJ1-4, with TRBD1 matching 9 bases. The CDR3 length is 17 residues. With V trimmed by 0 bases and J by 0 bases, 2 bases remained unmatched. Germline values: CDR1 MNHEY, CDR2 SMNVEV (reference sequence). CDR3 sequence reads: CASSLSGQGPTNEKLFF. In nucleotides, the CDR3 is TGTGCCAGCAGTTTATCTGGACAGGGGCCAACTAATGAAAAACTGTTTTTT.

The chain links TRBV2 to TRBJ1-5, with 9 bases matching TRBD1. Per the germline V gene, CDR1 is SNHLY and CDR2 is FYNNEI. With 8 bases clipped from V and 5 bases from J, the junction kept 1 base outside the gene matches. The CDR3 consists of 12 residues. The DNA for the CDR3 is TGTGCCAGCCGGGACAGGGATCAGCCCCAGCATTTT. Translated, it gives CASRDRDQPQHF.

This chain joins TRBV25-1 and TRBJ2-5; maybe TRBD2 (6 bases). V was clipped by 0 bases and J by 5 bases, with 10 bases between them. CDR1 is MGHDK, CDR2 SYGVNS, per germline. This CDR3 contains 14 residues. CDR3 DNA sequence: TGTGCCAGCAGTGAATATAGCGGAGGGGAGACCCAGTACTTC. Its protein is CASSEYSGGETQYF.